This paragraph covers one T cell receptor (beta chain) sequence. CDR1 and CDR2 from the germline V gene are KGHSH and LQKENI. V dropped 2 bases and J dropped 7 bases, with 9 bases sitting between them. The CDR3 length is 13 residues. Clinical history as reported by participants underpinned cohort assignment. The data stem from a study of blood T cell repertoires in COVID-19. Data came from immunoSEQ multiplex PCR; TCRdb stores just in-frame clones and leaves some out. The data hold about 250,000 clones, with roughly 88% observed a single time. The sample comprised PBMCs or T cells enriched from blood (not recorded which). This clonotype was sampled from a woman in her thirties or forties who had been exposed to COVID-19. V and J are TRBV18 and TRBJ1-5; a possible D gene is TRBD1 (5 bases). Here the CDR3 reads CASSPKGMQPQHF. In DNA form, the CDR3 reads TGTGCCAGCTCACCAAAGGGGATGCAGCCCCAGCATTTT.